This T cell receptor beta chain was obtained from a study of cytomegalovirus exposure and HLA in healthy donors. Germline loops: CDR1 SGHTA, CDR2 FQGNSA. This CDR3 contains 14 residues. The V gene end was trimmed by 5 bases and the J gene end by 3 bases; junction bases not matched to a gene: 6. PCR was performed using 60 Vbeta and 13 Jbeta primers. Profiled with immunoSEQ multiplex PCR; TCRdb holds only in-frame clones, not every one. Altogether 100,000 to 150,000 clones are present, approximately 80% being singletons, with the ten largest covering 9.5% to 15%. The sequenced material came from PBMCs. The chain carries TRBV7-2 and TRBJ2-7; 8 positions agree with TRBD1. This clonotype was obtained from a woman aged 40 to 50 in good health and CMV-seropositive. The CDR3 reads CASSLAGGGYEQYF. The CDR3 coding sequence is TGTGCCAGCAGCCTGGCAGGGGGCGGCTACGAGCAGTACTTC.